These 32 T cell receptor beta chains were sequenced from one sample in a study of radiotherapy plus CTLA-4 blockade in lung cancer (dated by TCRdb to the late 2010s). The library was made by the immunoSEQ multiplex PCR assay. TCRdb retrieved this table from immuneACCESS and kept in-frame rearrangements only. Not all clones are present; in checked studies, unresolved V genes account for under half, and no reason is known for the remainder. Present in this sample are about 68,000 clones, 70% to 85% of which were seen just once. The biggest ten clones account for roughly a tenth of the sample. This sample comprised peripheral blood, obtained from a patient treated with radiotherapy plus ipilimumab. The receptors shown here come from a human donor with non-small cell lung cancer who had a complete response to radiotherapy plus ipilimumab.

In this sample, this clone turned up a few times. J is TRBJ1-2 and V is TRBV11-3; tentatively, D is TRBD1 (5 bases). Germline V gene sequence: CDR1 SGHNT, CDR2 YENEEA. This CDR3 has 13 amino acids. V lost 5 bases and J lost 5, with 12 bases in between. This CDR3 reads CASSNGGGYGYTF. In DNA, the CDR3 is TGTGCCAGCAGCAACGGCGGGGGTTATGGCTACACCTTC.

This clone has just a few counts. The CDR3 spells CASMGRDRGVGQPQHF. The DNA for the CDR3 is TGTGCCAGTATGGGGAGGGACAGGGGAGTCGGTCAGCCCCAGCATTTT. The chain carries TRBV19 and TRBJ1-5, with 10 bases that match TRBD1. The CDR3 sequence is 16 residues long. In germline, CDR1 is LNHDA, CDR2 SQIVND (reference sequence). Trimming took 7 bases from V and 6 from J; bases not matched to a gene: 12.

The CDR3 spells CASSHLAGGRTDTQYF. DNA for the CDR3: TGTGCCAGCAGCCATCTAGCGGGGGGGCGCACAGATACGCAGTATTTT. The rearrangement joins TRBV14 to TRBJ2-3, with TRBD2 identical over 12 bases. The CDR3 spans 16 residues. J lost 1 base, V lost 3 bases, and 2 bases had no gene match. The germline CDR1 and CDR2 sequences are SGHDN and FVKESK.

The CDR3 region has the DNA TGTGCCAGCAGCCAATCAGGATGGCGGGAGGGGTTAGAGACCCAGTACTTC. Translated, it gives CASSQSGWREGLETQYF. V is TRBV11-2 and J is TRBJ2-5; 9 bases align to TRBD2. The CDR3 consists of 17 residues. V lost 5 bases and J lost 4; bases outside the gene matches: 14. From germline, CDR1 is SGHAT and CDR2 FQNNGV.

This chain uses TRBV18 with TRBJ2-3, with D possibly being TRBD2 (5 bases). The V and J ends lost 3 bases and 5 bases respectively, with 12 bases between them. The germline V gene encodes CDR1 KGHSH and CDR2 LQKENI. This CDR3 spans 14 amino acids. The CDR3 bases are TGTGCCAGCTCACCGGTGGGCCGGGGAGATACGCAGTATTTT. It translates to CASSPVGRGDTQYF.

In DNA form, the CDR3 reads TGCGCCAGCAGTGTCCAGGGAGCTTCTGGAAACACCATATATTTT. It codes for CASSVQGASGNTIYF. This sequence joins TRBV5-1 and TRBJ1-3; D may be TRBD1 (5 bases). V was trimmed by 5 bases and J by 1 base, leaving 13 bases between them. This CDR3 comprises 15 residues. Germline V lookup: CDR1 SGHRS, CDR2 YFSETQ.

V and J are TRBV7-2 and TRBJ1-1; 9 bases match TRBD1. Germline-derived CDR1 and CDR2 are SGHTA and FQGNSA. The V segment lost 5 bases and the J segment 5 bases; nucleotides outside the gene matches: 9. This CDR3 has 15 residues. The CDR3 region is CASSDPGQGYTEAFF. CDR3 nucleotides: TGTGCCAGCAGCGACCCGGGACAGGGTTATACTGAAGCTTTCTTT.

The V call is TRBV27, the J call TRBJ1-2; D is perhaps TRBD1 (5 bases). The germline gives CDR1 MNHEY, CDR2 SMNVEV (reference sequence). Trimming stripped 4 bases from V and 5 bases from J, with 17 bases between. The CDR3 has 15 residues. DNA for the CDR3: TGTGCCAGCAGTTACTCTCGACAGAGCCCTTATGGCTACACCTTC. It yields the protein CASSYSRQSPYGYTF.

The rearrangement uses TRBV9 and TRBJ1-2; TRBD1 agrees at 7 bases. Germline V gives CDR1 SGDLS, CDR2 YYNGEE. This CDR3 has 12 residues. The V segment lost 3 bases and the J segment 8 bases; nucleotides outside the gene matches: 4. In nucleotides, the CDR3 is TGTGCCAGCAGCGCTAACAGGGGAGGCTACACCTTC. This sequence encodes CASSANRGGYTF.

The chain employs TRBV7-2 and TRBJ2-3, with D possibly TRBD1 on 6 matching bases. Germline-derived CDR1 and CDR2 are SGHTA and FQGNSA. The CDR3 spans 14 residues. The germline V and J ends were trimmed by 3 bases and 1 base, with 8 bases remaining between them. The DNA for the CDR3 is TGTGCCAGCAGCTTCAACAGGGGCACAGATACGCAGTATTTT. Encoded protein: CASSFNRGTDTQYF.

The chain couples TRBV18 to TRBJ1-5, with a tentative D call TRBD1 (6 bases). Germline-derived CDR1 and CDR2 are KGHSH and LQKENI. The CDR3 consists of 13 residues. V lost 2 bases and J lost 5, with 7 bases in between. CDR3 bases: TGTGCCAGCTCACCAGGACAGTATCAGCCCCAGCATTTT. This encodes CASSPGQYQPQHF.

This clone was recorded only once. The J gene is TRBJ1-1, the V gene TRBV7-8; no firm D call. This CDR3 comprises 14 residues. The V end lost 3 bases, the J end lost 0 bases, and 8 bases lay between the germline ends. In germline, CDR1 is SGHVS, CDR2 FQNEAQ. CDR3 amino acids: CASSLQQLNTEAFF. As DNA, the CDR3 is TGTGCCAGCAGCTTGCAACAGCTGAACACTGAAGCTTTCTTT.

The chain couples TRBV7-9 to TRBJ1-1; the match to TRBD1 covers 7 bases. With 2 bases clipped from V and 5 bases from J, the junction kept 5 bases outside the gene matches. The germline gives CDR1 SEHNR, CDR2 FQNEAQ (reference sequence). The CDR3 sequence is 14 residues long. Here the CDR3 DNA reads TGTGCCAGCAGCTTATCAGCAGGGGGGACTGAAGCTTTCTTT. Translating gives CASSLSAGGTEAFF.

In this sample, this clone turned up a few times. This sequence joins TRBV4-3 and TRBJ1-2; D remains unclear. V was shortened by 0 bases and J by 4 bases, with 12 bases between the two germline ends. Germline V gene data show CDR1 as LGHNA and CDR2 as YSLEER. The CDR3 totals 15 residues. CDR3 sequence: CASSQDNRNSYGYTF. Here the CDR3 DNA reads TGCGCCAGCAGCCAAGACAACCGAAACAGCTATGGCTACACCTTC.

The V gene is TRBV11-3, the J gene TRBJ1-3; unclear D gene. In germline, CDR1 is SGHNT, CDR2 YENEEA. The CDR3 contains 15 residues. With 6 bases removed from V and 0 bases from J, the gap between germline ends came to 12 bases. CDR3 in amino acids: CASRNEASSGNTIYF. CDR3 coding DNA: TGTGCCAGCAGGAACGAGGCCAGCTCTGGAAACACCATATATTTT.

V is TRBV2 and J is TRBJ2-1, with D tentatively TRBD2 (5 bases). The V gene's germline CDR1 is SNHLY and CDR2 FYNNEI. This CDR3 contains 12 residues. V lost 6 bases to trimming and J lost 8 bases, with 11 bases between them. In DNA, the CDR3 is TGTGCCAGCAGCGAGGACTGGGATGAGCAGTTCTTC. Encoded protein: CASSEDWDEQFF.

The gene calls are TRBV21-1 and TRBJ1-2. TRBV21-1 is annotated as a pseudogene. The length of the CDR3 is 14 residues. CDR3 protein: CASSKVLLGYGYTF. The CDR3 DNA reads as TGTGCCAGCAGCAAGGTTTTGTTGGGGTATGGCTACACCTTC.

The CDR3 spells CATSRESNYGYTF. CDR3 nucleotides: TGTGCCACCAGCAGAGAGTCTAACTATGGCTACACCTTC. The chain is built from TRBV15 and TRBJ1-2; D is ambiguous. This CDR3 comprises 13 residues. Germline V lookup: CDR1 LNHNV, CDR2 YYDKDF (reference sequence). Trimming cost V 0 bases and J 0 bases, with 2 bases left between them.

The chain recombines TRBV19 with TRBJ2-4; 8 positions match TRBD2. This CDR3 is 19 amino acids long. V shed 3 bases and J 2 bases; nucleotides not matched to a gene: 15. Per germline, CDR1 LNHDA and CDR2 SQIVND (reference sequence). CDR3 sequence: CASSIGSGGRRGTKNIQYF. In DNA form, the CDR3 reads TGTGCCAGTAGTATCGGCAGCGGGGGCCGGAGGGGGACCAAAAACATTCAGTACTTC.

CDR3 amino acids: CASIRDGGNTIYF. The CDR3 DNA reads TGTGCCAGCATTAGGGACGGGGGAAACACCATATATTTT. The chain carries TRBV2 and TRBJ1-3, with D perhaps TRBD1 (5 bases). The CDR3 has 13 residues. Germline V lookup: CDR1 SNHLY, CDR2 FYNNEI. V was clipped by 7 bases and J by 4 bases, with 11 bases between them.

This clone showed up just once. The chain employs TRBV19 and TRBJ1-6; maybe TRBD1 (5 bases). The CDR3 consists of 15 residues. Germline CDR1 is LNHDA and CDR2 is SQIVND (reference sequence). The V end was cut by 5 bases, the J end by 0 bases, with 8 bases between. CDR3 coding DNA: TGTGCCAGTAGTGGAGACAGCTCCTATAATTCACCCCTCCACTTT. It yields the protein CASSGDSSYNSPLHF.

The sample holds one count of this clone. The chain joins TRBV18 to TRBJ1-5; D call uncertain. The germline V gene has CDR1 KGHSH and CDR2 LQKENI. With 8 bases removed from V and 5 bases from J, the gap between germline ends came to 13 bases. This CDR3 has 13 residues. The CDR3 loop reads CASASISDQPQHF. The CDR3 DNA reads TGTGCCAGCGCAAGTATCTCTGATCAGCCCCAGCATTTT.

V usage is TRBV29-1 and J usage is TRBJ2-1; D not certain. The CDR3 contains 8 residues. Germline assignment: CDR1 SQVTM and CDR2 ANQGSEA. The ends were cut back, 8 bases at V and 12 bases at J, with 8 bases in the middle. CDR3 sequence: CSHGVQFF. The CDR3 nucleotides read TGCAGCCACGGTGTGCAGTTCTTC.

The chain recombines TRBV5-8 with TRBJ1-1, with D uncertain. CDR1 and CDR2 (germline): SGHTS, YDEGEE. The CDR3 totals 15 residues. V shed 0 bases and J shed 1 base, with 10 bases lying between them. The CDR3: CASSLAGTRNTEAFF. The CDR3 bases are TGTGCCAGCAGCTTGGCCGGTACACGGAACACTGAAGCTTTCTTT.

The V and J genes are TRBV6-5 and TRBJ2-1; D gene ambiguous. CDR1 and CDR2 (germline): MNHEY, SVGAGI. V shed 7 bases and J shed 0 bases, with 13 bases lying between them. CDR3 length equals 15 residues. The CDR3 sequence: CASTPDLSSYNEQFF. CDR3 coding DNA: TGTGCCAGCACCCCGGACCTCAGCTCCTACAATGAGCAGTTCTTC.

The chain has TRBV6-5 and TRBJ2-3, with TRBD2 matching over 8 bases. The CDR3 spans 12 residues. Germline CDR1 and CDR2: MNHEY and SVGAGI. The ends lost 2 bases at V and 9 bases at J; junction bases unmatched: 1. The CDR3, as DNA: TGTGCCAGCAGTTACGAGCGGGAGACGCAGTATTTT. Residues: CASSYERETQYF.

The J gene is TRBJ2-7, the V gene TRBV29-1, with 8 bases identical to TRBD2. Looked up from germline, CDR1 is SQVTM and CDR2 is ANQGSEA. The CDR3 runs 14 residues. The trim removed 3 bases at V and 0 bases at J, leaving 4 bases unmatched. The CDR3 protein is CSVDSGANSYEQYF. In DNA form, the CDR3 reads TGCAGCGTTGATAGCGGGGCGAACTCCTACGAGCAGTACTTC.

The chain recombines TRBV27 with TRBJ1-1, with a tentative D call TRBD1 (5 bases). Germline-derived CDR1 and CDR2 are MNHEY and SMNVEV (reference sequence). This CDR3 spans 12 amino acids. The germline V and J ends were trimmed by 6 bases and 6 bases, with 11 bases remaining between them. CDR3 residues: CASSRGGSEAFF. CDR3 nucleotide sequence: TGTGCCAGCAGCCGGGGGGGGTCTGAAGCTTTCTTT.

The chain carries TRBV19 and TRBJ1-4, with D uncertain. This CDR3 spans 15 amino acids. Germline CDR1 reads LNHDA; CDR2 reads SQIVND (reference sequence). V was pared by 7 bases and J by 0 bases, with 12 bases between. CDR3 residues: CASMRHGSTNEKLFF. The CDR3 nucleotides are TGTGCCAGTATGCGTCATGGGTCAACTAATGAAAAACTGTTTTTT.

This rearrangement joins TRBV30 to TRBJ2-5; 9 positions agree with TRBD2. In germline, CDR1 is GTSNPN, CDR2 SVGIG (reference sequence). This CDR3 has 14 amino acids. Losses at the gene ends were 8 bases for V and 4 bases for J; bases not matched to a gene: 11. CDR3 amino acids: CARGSGGPGETQYF. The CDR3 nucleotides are TGTGCCCGTGGGAGCGGGGGGCCGGGAGAGACCCAGTACTTC.

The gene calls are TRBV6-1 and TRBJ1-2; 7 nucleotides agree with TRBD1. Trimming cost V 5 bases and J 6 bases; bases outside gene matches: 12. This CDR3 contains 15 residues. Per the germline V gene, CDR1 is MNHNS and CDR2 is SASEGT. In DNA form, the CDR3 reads TGTGCCAGCAGTTCCCCAATGACAGGGAGGGATGGCTACACCTTC. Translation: CASSSPMTGRDGYTF.

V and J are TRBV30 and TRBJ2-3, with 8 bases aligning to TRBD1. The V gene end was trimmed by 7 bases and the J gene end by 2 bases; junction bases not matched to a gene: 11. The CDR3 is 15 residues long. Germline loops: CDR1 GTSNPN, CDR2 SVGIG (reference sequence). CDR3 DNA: TGTGCCTCAGAACCGGGACAGGATCACACAGATACGCAGTATTTT. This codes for CASEPGQDHTDTQYF.